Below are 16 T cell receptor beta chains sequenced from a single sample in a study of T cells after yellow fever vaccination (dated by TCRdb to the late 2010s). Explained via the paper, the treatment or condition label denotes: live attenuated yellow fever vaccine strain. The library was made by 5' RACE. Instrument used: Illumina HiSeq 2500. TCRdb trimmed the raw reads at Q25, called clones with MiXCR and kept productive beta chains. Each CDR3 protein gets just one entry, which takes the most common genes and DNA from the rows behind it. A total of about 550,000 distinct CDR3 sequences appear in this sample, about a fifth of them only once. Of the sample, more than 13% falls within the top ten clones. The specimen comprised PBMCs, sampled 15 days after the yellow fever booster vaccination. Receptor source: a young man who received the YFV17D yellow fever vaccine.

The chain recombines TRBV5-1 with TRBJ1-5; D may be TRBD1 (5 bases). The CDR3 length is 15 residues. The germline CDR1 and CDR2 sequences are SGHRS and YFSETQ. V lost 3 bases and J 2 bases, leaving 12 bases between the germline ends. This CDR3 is CASSWDWGGNQPQHF. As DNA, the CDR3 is TGCGCCAGCAGCTGGGACTGGGGGGGCAATCAGCCCCAGCATTTT.

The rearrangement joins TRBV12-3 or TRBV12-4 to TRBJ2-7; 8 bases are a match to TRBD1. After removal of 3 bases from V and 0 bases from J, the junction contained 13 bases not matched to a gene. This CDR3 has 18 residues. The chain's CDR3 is CASSLGRGREAGSYEQYF. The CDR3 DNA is TGTGCCAGCAGTTTGGGCAGGGGGCGCGAAGCGGGCTCCTACGAGCAGTACTTC.

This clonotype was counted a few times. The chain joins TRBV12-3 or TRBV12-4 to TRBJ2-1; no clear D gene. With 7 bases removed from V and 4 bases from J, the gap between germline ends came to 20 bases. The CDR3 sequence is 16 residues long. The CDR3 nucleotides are TGTGCCAGCACCATCTTAGACCCAACCCGTTACAATGAGCAGTTCTTC. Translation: CASTILDPTRYNEQFF.

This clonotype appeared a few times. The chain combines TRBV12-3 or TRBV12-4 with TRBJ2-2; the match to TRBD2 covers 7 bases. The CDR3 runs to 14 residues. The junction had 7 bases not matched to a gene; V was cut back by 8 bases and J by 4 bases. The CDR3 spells CASGKAGFTGELFF. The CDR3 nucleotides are TGTGCCAGCGGGAAAGCGGGGTTCACCGGGGAGCTGTTTTTT.

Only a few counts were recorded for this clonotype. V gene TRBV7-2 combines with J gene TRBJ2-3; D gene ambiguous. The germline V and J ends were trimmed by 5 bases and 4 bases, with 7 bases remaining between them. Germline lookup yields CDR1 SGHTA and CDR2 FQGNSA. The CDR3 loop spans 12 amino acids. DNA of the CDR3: TGTGCCAGCAGCCGTCCGGCAGATACGCAGTATTTT. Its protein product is CASSRPADTQYF. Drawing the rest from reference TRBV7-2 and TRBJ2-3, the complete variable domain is GAGVSQSPSNKVTEKGKDVELRCDPISGHTALYWYRQSLGQGLEFLIYFQGNSAPDKSGLPSDRFSAERTGGSVSTLTIQRTQQEDSAVYLCASSRPADTQYFGPGTRLTVL.

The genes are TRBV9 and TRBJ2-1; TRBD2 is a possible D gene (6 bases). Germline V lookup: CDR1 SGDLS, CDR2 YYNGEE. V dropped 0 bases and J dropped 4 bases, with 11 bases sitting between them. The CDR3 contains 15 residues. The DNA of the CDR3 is TGTGCCAGCAGCGTAGCAATAGCGGAGTACAATGAGCAGTTCTTC. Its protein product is CASSVAIAEYNEQFF.

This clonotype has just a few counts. CDR3 sequence reads: CASSIDRTSGRGNEQFF. CDR3 in DNA: TGTGCCAGTAGTATAGATCGCACTAGCGGGAGGGGCAATGAGCAGTTCTTC. This rearrangement joins TRBV19 to TRBJ2-1; the match to TRBD2 covers 13 bases. The germline CDR1 and CDR2 sequences are LNHDA and SQIVND (reference sequence). V lost 0 bases to trimming and J lost 6 bases; unmatched junction nucleotides: 5. This CDR3 contains 17 residues.

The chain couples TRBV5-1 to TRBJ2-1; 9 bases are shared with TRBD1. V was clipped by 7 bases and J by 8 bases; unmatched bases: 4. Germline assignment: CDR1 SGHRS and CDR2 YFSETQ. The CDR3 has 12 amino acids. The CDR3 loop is CASGQGFDEQFF. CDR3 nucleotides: TGCGCCAGCGGACAGGGGTTCGATGAGCAGTTCTTC.

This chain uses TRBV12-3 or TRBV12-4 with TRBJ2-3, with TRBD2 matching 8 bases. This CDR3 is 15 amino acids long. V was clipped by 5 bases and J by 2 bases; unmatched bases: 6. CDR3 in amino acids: CASSISGDSTDTQYF. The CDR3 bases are TGTGCCAGCAGTATTAGCGGGGATTCCACAGATACGCAGTATTTT.

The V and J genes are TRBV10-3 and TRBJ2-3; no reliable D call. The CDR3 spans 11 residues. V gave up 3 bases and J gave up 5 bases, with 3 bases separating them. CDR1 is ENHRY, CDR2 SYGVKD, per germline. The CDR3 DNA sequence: TGTGCCATCAGTGAACGAGATACGCAGTATTTT. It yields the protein CAISERDTQYF.

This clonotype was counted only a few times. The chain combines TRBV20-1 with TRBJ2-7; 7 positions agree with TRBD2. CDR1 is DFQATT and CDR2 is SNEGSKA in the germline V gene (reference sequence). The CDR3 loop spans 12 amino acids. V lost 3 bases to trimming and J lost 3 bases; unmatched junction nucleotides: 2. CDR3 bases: TGCAGTGCTAGTCCTAGCGGCTACGAGCAGTACTTC. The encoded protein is CSASPSGYEQYF.

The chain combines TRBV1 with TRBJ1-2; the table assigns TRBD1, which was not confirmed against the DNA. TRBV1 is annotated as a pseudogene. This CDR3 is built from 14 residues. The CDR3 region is CTSSQRGTGWGYTF. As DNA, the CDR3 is TGCACCAGCAGCCAGAGGGGGACAGGGTGGGGCTACACCTTC.

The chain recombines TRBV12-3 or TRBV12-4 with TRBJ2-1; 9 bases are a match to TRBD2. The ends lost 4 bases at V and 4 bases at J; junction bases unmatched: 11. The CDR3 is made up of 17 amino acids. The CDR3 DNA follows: TGTGCCAGCAGTTCACCCTTAGCGGGAGCGGGTTACAATGAGCAGTTCTTC. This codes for CASSSPLAGAGYNEQFF.

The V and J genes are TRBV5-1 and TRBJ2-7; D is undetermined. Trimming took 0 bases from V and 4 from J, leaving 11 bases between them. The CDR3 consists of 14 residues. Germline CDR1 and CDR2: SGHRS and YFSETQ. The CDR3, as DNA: TGCGCCAGCAGCTTGGCCCCGAGCCAGTACGAGCAGTACTTC. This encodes CASSLAPSQYEQYF.

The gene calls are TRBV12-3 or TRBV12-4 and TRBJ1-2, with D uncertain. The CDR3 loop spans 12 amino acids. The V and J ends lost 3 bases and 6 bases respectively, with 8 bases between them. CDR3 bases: TGTGCCAGCAGTTTCGCCGGGAATGGCTACACCTTC. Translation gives CASSFAGNGYTF.

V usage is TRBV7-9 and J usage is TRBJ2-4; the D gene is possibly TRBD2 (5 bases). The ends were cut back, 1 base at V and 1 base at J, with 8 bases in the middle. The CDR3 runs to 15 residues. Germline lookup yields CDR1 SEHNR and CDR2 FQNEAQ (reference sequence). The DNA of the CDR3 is TGTGCCAGCAGCTTAGACCCGGGGGCCAAAAACATTCAGTACTTC. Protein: CASSLDPGAKNIQYF.